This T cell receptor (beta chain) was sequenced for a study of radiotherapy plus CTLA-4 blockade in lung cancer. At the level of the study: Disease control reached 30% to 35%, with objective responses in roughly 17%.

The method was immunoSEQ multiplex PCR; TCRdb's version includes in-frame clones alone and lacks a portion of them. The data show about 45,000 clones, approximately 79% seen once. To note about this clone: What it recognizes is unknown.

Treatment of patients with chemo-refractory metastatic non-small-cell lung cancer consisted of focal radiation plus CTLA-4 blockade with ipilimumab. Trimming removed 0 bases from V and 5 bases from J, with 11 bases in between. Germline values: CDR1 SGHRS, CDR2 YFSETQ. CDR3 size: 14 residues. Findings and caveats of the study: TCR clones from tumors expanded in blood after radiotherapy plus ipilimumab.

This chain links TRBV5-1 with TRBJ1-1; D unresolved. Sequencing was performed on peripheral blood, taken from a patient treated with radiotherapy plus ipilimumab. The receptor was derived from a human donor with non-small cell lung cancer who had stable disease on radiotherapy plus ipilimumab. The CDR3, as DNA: TGCGCCAGCAGCTTGGAAGTGGGTCGGACTGAAGCTTTCTTT. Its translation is CASSLEVGRTEAFF. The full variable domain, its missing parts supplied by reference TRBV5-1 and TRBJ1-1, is KAGVTQTPRYLIKTRGQQVTLSCSPISGHRSVSWYQQTPGQGLQFLFEYFSETQRNKGNFPGRFSGRQFSNSRSEMNVSTLELGDSALYLCASSLEVGRTEAFFGQGTRLTVV.